These 32 T cell receptor beta chains share one sample of origin, sequenced in a study of blood T cell repertoires in COVID-19. Data came from immunoSEQ multiplex PCR; TCRdb stores just in-frame clones and leaves some out. The data show fewer than 300,000 clones, 80% to 90% seen once. Input material: PBMCs or T cells enriched from blood (not recorded which). The receptors were gathered from a man between 18 and 35 years old who had recovered from COVID-19.

The chain employs TRBV5-6 and TRBJ2-1; 7 nucleotides line up with TRBD1. The CDR3 extends over 17 amino acids. Looked up from germline, CDR1 is SGHDT and CDR2 is YYEEEE. Germline trimming cut 4 bases from V and 2 bases from J; bases unmatched to any gene: 12. The CDR3 here is CASSHEGPGQTYNEQFF. Here the CDR3 DNA reads TGTGCCAGCAGCCACGAGGGACCGGGACAGACCTACAATGAGCAGTTCTTC. Full variable domain (missing parts from reference TRBV5-6 and TRBJ2-1): DAGVTQSPTHLIKTRGQQVTLRCSPKSGHDTVSWYQQALGQGPQFIFQYYEEEERQRGNFPDRFSGHQFPNYSSELNVNALLLGDSALYLCASSHEGPGQTYNEQFFGPGTRLTVL.

This clone showed up just once. The V gene is TRBV6-5, the J gene TRBJ1-1, with D perhaps matching TRBD1 (6 bases). Trimming cost V 6 bases and J 3 bases, with 14 bases left between them. This CDR3 contains 14 residues. Germline V gives CDR1 MNHEY, CDR2 SVGAGI. In DNA, the CDR3 is TGTGCCAGCAGGCCTAACAGGGTTCACACTGAAGCTTTCTTT. It is translated as CASRPNRVHTEAFF.

The gene calls are TRBV7-6 and TRBJ2-3; the D gene is possibly TRBD2 (6 bases). This CDR3 contains 13 residues. Germline lookup yields CDR1 SGHVS and CDR2 FNYEAQ. Trimming took off 5 bases at V and 4 bases at J, with 10 bases between the two ends. CDR3 nucleotides: TGTGCCAGCAGCCCCGGAGGGTCAGATACGCAGTATTTT. It codes for CASSPGGSDTQYF.

V is TRBV14 and J is TRBJ1-6, with D possibly matching TRBD1 (5 bases). The germline V gene has CDR1 SGHDN and CDR2 FVKESK. The CDR3 has 15 residues. V lost 1 base to trimming and J lost 10 bases, with 14 bases between them. Written as DNA, the CDR3 is TGTGCCAGCAGCCAAGTAACGGGGACTAACTCACCCCTCCACTTT. Translation gives CASSQVTGTNSPLHF.

V gene TRBV23-1 combines with J gene TRBJ2-6, with D hard to call. TRBV23-1 falls under the ORF class, with uncertain function. The V and J ends lost 11 bases and 6 bases respectively, with 8 bases between them. The CDR3 consists of 11 residues. In DNA form, the CDR3 reads TGCGCCCACGGGTCGGCCAACGTCCTGACTTTC. This codes for CAHGSANVLTF.

The CDR3 bases are TGTGCCAGCAGCTTAATCAGCGGGAGAACCCATTACGAGCAGTACTTC. Translation: CASSLISGRTHYEQYF. The chain carries TRBV11-3 and TRBJ2-7; 8 bases match TRBD2. The CDR3 spans 16 residues. Germline V CDR1 and CDR2: SGHNT, YENEEA. V trimming: 2 bases; J trimming: 4 bases; junction bases outside the gene matches: 10.

V gene TRBV9 combines with J gene TRBJ2-3; TRBD2 matches at 9 bases. V was clipped by 3 bases and J by 4 bases; unmatched bases: 6. The CDR3 covers 15 residues. The V gene's germline CDR1 is SGDLS and CDR2 YYNGEE. CDR3 nucleotides: TGTGCCAGCAGCGCAACTAGCGGGCGTCCAGATACGCAGTATTTT. Amino acid sequence: CASSATSGRPDTQYF.

The chain employs TRBV29-1 and TRBJ1-1; 11 bases match TRBD1. The J segment lost 5 bases and the V segment lost 6 bases, leaving 5 bases of the junction unmatched. This CDR3 region has 13 residues. Germline CDR1 SQVTM, CDR2 ANQGSEA. CDR3 loop: CSVWTGGATEAFF. The CDR3 DNA reads as TGCAGCGTCTGGACAGGGGGCGCGACTGAAGCTTTCTTT.

This rearrangement joins TRBV2 to TRBJ2-2, with TRBD1 matching 10 bases. The CDR3 loop spans 15 amino acids. V was pared by 8 bases and J by 0 bases, with 3 bases of the junction left unmatched. Germline V CDR1 and CDR2: SNHLY, FYNNEI. The CDR3 nucleotides are TGTGCCAGCTGCGGACAGGGGGCGAACACCGGGGAGCTGTTTTTT. Amino acid sequence: CASCGQGANTGELFF.

The chain couples TRBV3-1 (or the pseudogene TRBV3-2) to TRBJ2-7; D is possibly TRBD1 (6 bases). The germline V gene has CDR1 LGHDT and CDR2 YNNKEL (reference sequence). With 7 bases removed from V and 0 bases from J, the gap between germline ends came to 13 bases. This CDR3 spans 14 amino acids. CDR3 protein: CASKRGSSSYEQYF. In DNA form, the CDR3 reads TGTGCCAGCAAAAGGGGGTCTAGCTCCTACGAGCAGTACTTC.

This sequence joins TRBV4-1 and TRBJ2-6, with TRBD1 matching 8 bases. This CDR3 spans 16 amino acids. V dropped 2 bases and J dropped 2; count of bases not matched to a gene: 2. Germline loops: CDR1 MGHRA, CDR2 YSYEKL. The CDR3 DNA reads as TGCGCCAGCAGCCAAACAGGGGGAGCTGGGGCCAACGTCCTGACTTTC. Amino acids: CASSQTGGAGANVLTF.

The chain recombines TRBV10-2 with TRBJ1-1; a weak D match, TRBD1 (6 bases). Germline V lookup: CDR1 WSHSY, CDR2 SAAADI. V lost 3 bases to trimming and J lost 8 bases, with 13 bases between them. The CDR3 totals 13 residues. CDR3 region: CASSEQGRGEAFF. The CDR3 DNA is TGCGCCAGCAGTGAACAGGGAAGGGGAGAAGCTTTCTTT.

The V gene is TRBV19, the J gene TRBJ1-4, with D possibly TRBD1 on 6 matching bases. The length of the CDR3 is 13 residues. Looked up from germline, CDR1 is LNHDA and CDR2 is SQIVND (reference sequence). The ends were cut back, 11 bases at V and 0 bases at J, with 10 bases in the middle. In nucleotides, the CDR3 is TGTGCCGCGCGGACAGCAACTAATGAAAAACTGTTTTTT. This sequence encodes CAARTATNEKLFF.

The rearrangement joins TRBV18 to TRBJ2-1; no clear D gene. The CDR3 length is 15 residues. Germline loops: CDR1 KGHSH, CDR2 LQKENI. Trimming pared 0 bases from V and 5 bases from J, leaving 11 bases between. The CDR3 DNA sequence: TGTGCCAGCTCACCACCCGGTGTAGCAAACAATGAGCAGTTCTTC. This translates into CASSPPGVANNEQFF.

V usage is TRBV10-3 and J usage is TRBJ1-1; 7 bases fit TRBD1. Looked up from germline, CDR1 is ENHRY and CDR2 is SYGVKD. V lost 5 bases and J lost 4; bases outside the gene matches: 7. CDR3 size: 14 residues. The CDR3 spells CAISHTGASTEAFF. In nucleotides, the CDR3 is TGTGCCATCAGTCATACAGGGGCGAGCACTGAAGCTTTCTTT.

The V call is TRBV18, the J call TRBJ2-1, with no clear D. Deletions cut 6 bases from V and 7 bases from J, with 7 bases between. The length of the CDR3 is 11 residues. Germline V CDR1 and CDR2: KGHSH, LQKENI. The CDR3 bases are TGTGCCAGCTCGCTCAGGAATGAGCAGTTCTTC. Protein sequence: CASSLRNEQFF.

The chain couples TRBV27 to TRBJ1-1; 7 bases agree with TRBD1. The CDR3 spans 13 residues. Germline lookup yields CDR1 MNHEY and CDR2 SMNVEV (reference sequence). The V segment lost 7 bases and the J segment 3 bases; nucleotides outside the gene matches: 5. In nucleotides, the CDR3 is TGTGCCAGCACCATTGACAGGGACACTGAAGCTTTCTTT. Translation gives CASTIDRDTEAFF.

This rearrangement joins TRBV2 to TRBJ1-2; no definite D call. Trimming removed 4 bases from V and 4 bases from J, with 7 bases in between. The CDR3 length is 12 residues. Looked up from germline, CDR1 is SNHLY and CDR2 is FYNNEI. The DNA for the CDR3 is TGTGCCAGCAGTGGACTGCTCTATGGCTACACCTTC. This encodes CASSGLLYGYTF. Full variable domain (rest looked up from reference TRBV2 and TRBJ1-2): EPEVTQTPSHQVTQMGQEVILRCVPISNHLYFYWYRQILGQKVEFLVSFYNNEISEKSEIFDDQFSVERPDGSNFTLKIRSTKLEDSAMYFCASSGLLYGYTFGSGTRLTVV.

The gene calls are TRBV30 and TRBJ2-7; 8 bases are shared with TRBD1. Germline values: CDR1 GTSNPN, CDR2 SVGIG (reference sequence). The CDR3 has 13 residues. V was clipped by 4 bases and J by 7 bases; unmatched bases: 9. CDR3 bases: TGTGCCTGGACCCCAGGACAGGGCTGGGAGCAGTACTTC. It encodes CAWTPGQGWEQYF.

The V call is TRBV18, the J call TRBJ1-1; 9 bases fit TRBD1. This CDR3 spans 15 amino acids. V was pared by 0 bases and J by 8 bases, with 7 bases of the junction left unmatched. Germline V gene data show CDR1 as KGHSH and CDR2 as LQKENI. CDR3 residues: CASSPPSLGTGEAFF. The CDR3, as DNA: TGTGCCAGCTCACCACCGTCCCTAGGGACAGGGGAAGCTTTCTTT.

This clone was seen only once. V usage is TRBV28 and J usage is TRBJ1-2, with D possibly being TRBD1 (5 bases). CDR1 is MDHEN, CDR2 SYDVKM, per germline. Deletions cut 2 bases from V and 5 bases from J, with 15 bases between. The CDR3 runs 15 residues. CDR3 amino acids: CASSLGALVGYGYTF. The CDR3, as DNA: TGTGCCAGCAGTTTAGGGGCTTTAGTGGGATATGGCTACACCTTC.

The rearrangement links TRBV29-1 to TRBJ2-1; D possibly corresponds to TRBD1 (5 bases). Germline V CDR1 and CDR2: SQVTM, ANQGSEA. With 5 bases removed from V and 6 bases from J, the gap between germline ends came to 8 bases. The CDR3 totals 11 residues. The chain's CDR3 is CSVLRGNEQFF. In DNA, the CDR3 is TGCAGCGTTCTAAGGGGCAATGAGCAGTTCTTC.

V gene TRBV27 combines with J gene TRBJ1-5; 8 bases align to TRBD1. The germline gives CDR1 MNHEY, CDR2 SMNVEV (reference sequence). The CDR3 is made up of 13 amino acids. Trimming removed 6 bases from V and 2 bases from J; junction bases left unmatched: 0. The CDR3 region has the DNA TGTGCCAGCAGGGACAGGGGCAATCAGCCCCAGCATTTT. This gives the protein CASRDRGNQPQHF.

The chain carries TRBV25-1 and TRBJ1-6; no reliable D call. V gave up 6 bases and J gave up 1 base, with 10 bases separating them. The CDR3 loop spans 15 amino acids. Germline CDR1 and CDR2: MGHDK and SYGVNS. CDR3 nucleotides: TGTGCCAGCAGGGGGAGGGAGTCCTATAATTCACCCCTCCACTTT. Its translation: CASRGRESYNSPLHF. The entire variable domain, with the rest obtained from reference TRBV25-1 and TRBJ1-6, is as follows: EADIYQTPRYLVIGTGKKITLECSQTMGHDKMYWYQQDPGMELHLIHYSYGVNSTEKGDLSSESTVSRIRTEHFPLTLESARPSHTSQYLCASRGRESYNSPLHFGNGTRLTVT.

The chain links TRBV28 to TRBJ2-5; TRBD1 matches at 8 bases. The junction had 13 bases not matched to a gene; V was cut back by 5 bases and J by 2 bases. Germline lookup yields CDR1 MDHEN and CDR2 SYDVKM. The CDR3 has 17 residues. The CDR3 sequence: CASSVTATRQGQETQYF. As DNA, the CDR3 is TGTGCCAGCAGTGTAACAGCCACTCGACAGGGGCAAGAGACCCAGTACTTC.

V is TRBV6-2 or TRBV6-3 and J is TRBJ1-4; D might be TRBD1 (5 bases). CDR3 size: 16 residues. The germline V gene has CDR1 MNHEY and CDR2 SVGEGT. V was shortened by 6 bases and J by 0 bases, with 14 bases between the two germline ends. CDR3 loop: CASSRSTGTTNEKLFF. Here the CDR3 DNA reads TGTGCCAGCAGCCGATCAACAGGAACAACTAATGAAAAACTGTTTTTT.

The rearrangement joins TRBV18 to TRBJ1-1, with D possibly being TRBD1 (6 bases). Germline V CDR1 and CDR2: KGHSH, LQKENI. The ends were cut back, 6 bases at V and 4 bases at J, with 15 bases in the middle. The CDR3 contains 14 residues. Here the CDR3 DNA reads TGTGCCAGCTCTCCCGACGGACAGTCCACTGAAGCTTTCTTT. Amino acids: CASSPDGQSTEAFF.

The rearrangement joins TRBV12-3 or TRBV12-4 to TRBJ1-2; 10 nucleotides agree with TRBD1. The CDR3 has 13 residues. Trimming at V came to 5 bases and at J to 8 bases, leaving 5 bases not matched to a gene. CDR3 in amino acids: CASSRGTGEGYTF. CDR3 bases: TGTGCCAGCAGTCGGGGGACAGGGGAAGGCTACACCTTC.

V usage is TRBV27 and J usage is TRBJ2-1; 9 nucleotides match TRBD2. The CDR3 contains 15 residues. Germline V lookup: CDR1 MNHEY, CDR2 SMNVEV (reference sequence). The V gene end was trimmed by 0 bases and the J gene end by 5 bases; junction bases not matched to a gene: 2. The CDR3 bases are TGTGCCAGCAGTTTATCGCGGGGGGGACACAATGAGCAGTTCTTC. Protein product: CASSLSRGGHNEQFF.

The chain has TRBV7-9 and TRBJ2-7; D is possibly TRBD2 (6 bases). The length of the CDR3 is 14 residues. Germline V gene data show CDR1 as SEHNR and CDR2 as FQNEAQ (reference sequence). V was shortened by 10 bases and J by 0 bases, with 16 bases between the two germline ends. CDR3 in DNA: TGTGCCACCTGGGGACTCAAGGGCTCCTACGAGCAGTACTTC. Its protein product is CATWGLKGSYEQYF.

This clone came up a few times. The V gene is TRBV9, the J gene TRBJ1-4; 7 nucleotides agree with TRBD1. This CDR3 has 15 residues. The junction had 3 bases not matched to a gene; V was cut back by 0 bases and J by 4 bases. Germline CDR1 SGDLS, CDR2 YYNGEE. CDR3 nucleotide sequence: TGTGCCAGCAGCGTAGGGGGGACAGTTAATGAAAAACTGTTTTTT. It translates to CASSVGGTVNEKLFF.

The CDR3 spells CAISERQAPGEQYF. The CDR3 DNA reads as TGTGCCATCAGTGAGAGACAGGCTCCGGGGGAGCAGTACTTC. The rearrangement links TRBV10-3 to TRBJ2-7; the D gene is possibly TRBD1 (6 bases). V dropped 2 bases and J dropped 7 bases, with 15 bases sitting between them. The CDR3 has 14 amino acids. The V gene's germline CDR1 is ENHRY and CDR2 SYGVKD.